This T cell receptor beta chain comes out of a study of cytomegalovirus exposure and HLA in healthy donors. Study-wide context: When 350 to 500 donors were genotyped, 80% to 90% of them were found to fall in the Caucasian-associated ancestry cluster.

Germline V gene data show CDR1 as SEHNR and CDR2 as FQNEAQ (reference sequence). CDR3 length: 16 amino acids. V lost 5 bases, J lost 8 bases, and 6 bases stayed unmatched. Study results and caveats: Relative to equally common others, HLA-associated TCR beta chains showed greater clonal expansion in a later analysis. According to the study, 160 or so TCR beta chains were cytomegalovirus-associated. In a later analysis, most CMV-associated TCR beta chains appeared HLA-restricted.

For this clone: No antigen is known for it.

Primers for the PCR totalled 60 Vbeta and 13 Jbeta. Some clones are missing from TCRdb's copy, which holds only in-frame ones; the method was immunoSEQ multiplex PCR. Of 170,000 or so clones in the sample, about 80% were seen once. This sequence was found in a woman younger than 45 in good health and CMV-seropositive. The chain couples TRBV7-9 to TRBJ2-1, with 16 bases aligning to TRBD2. The sample was PBMCs. CDR3 DNA sequence: TGTGCCAGCAGCCAGGGACTAGCGGGGGGGTTGGATGAGCAGTTCTTC. It yields the protein CASSQGLAGGLDEQFF.